This paragraph reports one TCR beta chain. These data come from a study of CD8 T cells in Susac syndrome. Study overall: When their blood was taken, the Susac syndrome patients had either not yet had any therapy, were taking corticosteroids, or were taking intravenous immunoglobulin alone.

CDR1 is LGHNA, CDR2 YSLEER, per germline. This CDR3 is 17 amino acids long. The V segment lost 4 bases and the J segment 0 bases; nucleotides outside the gene matches: 9. When the RNA was reverse transcribed, random hexamers were used with an input of roughly 0.45 to 1 ug. MiXCR, run by TCRdb on the immunoSEQ multiplex PCR reads, gives a single entry per CDR3 protein. The sample records 210,000 or so distinct CDR3 sequences, roughly 93% being singletons. The T cells that were sequenced for TCR beta were CD8+ and CD4+ cells from blood. This receptor was identified in a human donor with Susac syndrome. Sequenced material: CD4+ T cells from PBMCs. The chain carries TRBV4-3 and TRBJ1-1; TRBD1 matches at 9 bases. CDR3 in amino acids: CASSPQAGQGMNTEAFF. The DNA of the CDR3 is TGCGCCAGCAGCCCTCAGGCAGGACAGGGGATGAACACTGAAGCTTTCTTT.